Shown below are 8 T cell receptor beta chains from a single sample sequenced in a study of T cell responses to AZD1222 COVID-19 vaccine. The method was immunoSEQ multiplex PCR; TCRdb's version includes in-frame clones alone and lacks a portion of them. This table holds tens of thousands of clones, around nine tenths found once. Sample: peripheral blood, taken on day 0 of AZD1222 vaccination. All receptors come from an adult in good health.

This chain joins TRBV19 and TRBJ2-6; D unclear. Deletions cut 7 bases from V and 0 bases from J, with 16 bases between. This CDR3 contains 17 residues. Per germline, CDR1 LNHDA and CDR2 SQIVND (reference sequence). The CDR3 bases are TGTGCCAGTACCCCCCCCACACCGTTCTCTGGGGCCAACGTCCTGACTTTC. Its protein product is CASTPPTPFSGANVLTF.

The J gene is TRBJ2-3, the V gene TRBV19; TRBD1 might be the D (5 bases). Germline V lookup: CDR1 LNHDA, CDR2 SQIVND (reference sequence). Trimming removed 7 bases at V and 4 bases at J, with 18 bases between. The CDR3 extends over 15 amino acids. The CDR3, as DNA: TGTGCCAGTAACACTGGTAGCCCAGGGTCAGATACGCAGTATTTT. This codes for CASNTGSPGSDTQYF.

This rearrangement joins TRBV6-5 to TRBJ2-7, with D maybe TRBD1 (6 bases). The CDR3 has 15 residues. V was pared by 4 bases and J by 0 bases, with 13 bases between. Per the germline V gene, CDR1 is MNHEY and CDR2 is SVGAGI. The CDR3 DNA is TGTGCCAGCAGTTGGATGGGGGACAACTCCTACGAGCAGTACTTC. It yields the protein CASSWMGDNSYEQYF.

The chain employs TRBV7-9 and TRBJ2-3, with D possibly being TRBD1 (6 bases). CDR1 and CDR2 (germline): SEHNR, FQNEAQ (reference sequence). V was shortened by 3 bases and J by 1 base, with 8 bases between the two germline ends. This CDR3 has 14 residues. This CDR3 is CASSFRQGTDTQYF. As DNA, the CDR3 is TGTGCCAGCAGCTTTCGACAGGGCACAGATACGCAGTATTTT.

V usage is TRBV2 and J usage is TRBJ2-2; maybe TRBD1 (5 bases). CDR1 SNHLY and CDR2 FYNNEI come from the germline V gene. The CDR3 totals 15 residues. Trimming pared 2 bases from V and 2 bases from J, leaving 9 bases between. The CDR3 DNA is TGTGCCAGCAGTGAACAGGGTTTTAACACCGGGGAGCTGTTTTTT. It specifies CASSEQGFNTGELFF.

V and J are TRBV30 and TRBJ2-3, with D hard to call. CDR1 GTSNPN and CDR2 SVGIG come from the germline V gene (reference sequence). The CDR3 is 12 residues long. V was pared by 3 bases and J by 0 bases, with 4 bases between. CDR3 nucleotides: TGTGCCTGGAGACCTAGCACAGATACGCAGTATTTT. This gives the protein CAWRPSTDTQYF. The entire variable domain, with the rest obtained from reference TRBV30 and TRBJ2-3, is as follows: SQTIHQWPATLVQPVGSPLSLECTVEGTSNPNLYWYRQAAGRGLQLLFYSVGIGQISSEVPQNLSASRPQDRQFILSSKKLLLSDSGFYLCAWRPSTDTQYFGPGTRLTVL.

This chain joins TRBV7-2 and TRBJ2-7; tentative D call: TRBD1 (6 bases). CDR1 and CDR2 from the germline V gene are SGHTA and FQGNSA. Trimming removed 5 bases at V and 8 bases at J, with 19 bases between. The CDR3 is 14 amino acids. The CDR3 DNA reads as TGTGCCAGCAGCCTTTATTTATACAGGGTACAGCAGTACTTC. Amino acid sequence: CASSLYLYRVQQYF.

The CDR3 bases are TGTGCCAGCAGTTTCCCCGGAGGGGGCGAGCAGTACTTC. Residues: CASSFPGGGEQYF. This chain joins TRBV28 and TRBJ2-7; the D gene could be TRBD1 or TRBD2 (6 bases each). The CDR3 totals 13 residues. Trimming shortened V by 3 bases and J by 6 bases, and 12 bases separated the two germline ends. Germline CDR1 is MDHEN and CDR2 is SYDVKM.